This passage covers 8 T cell receptor beta chains from one sample sequenced in a study of T cells in Graves' hyperthyroidism and ophthalmopathy. RNA transcripts yielded amplified TCR beta CDR3 regions. With the HTBI primer set, the TCR CDR3 went through a first round of RT-PCR. From the multiplex PCR reads, TCRdb called clonotypes with MiXCR, one entry per CDR3 protein. This table has about 520,000 distinct CDR3 sequences, less than 25% appearing once. Sequencing was performed on blood. The receptors were gathered from a man aged 18 to 29 with Graves' hyperthyroidism.

This clonotype was detected ten times or more. The junction departs from the called germline gene at one end, perhaps through a read error. The gene calls are TRBV5-1 and TRBJ1-2; D ambiguous. The CDR3 contains 13 residues. The germline gives CDR1 SGHRS, CDR2 YFSETQ. CDR3 DNA: TGCGCCAGCAACTTGAGGGATAGCTATGGCTACACCTTC. Translation gives CASNLRDSYGYTF.

This clonotype was seen at least ten times. J is TRBJ2-5 and V is TRBV7-9, with D uncertain. Trimming shortened V by 5 bases and J by 2 bases, and 9 bases separated the two germline ends. This CDR3 is 13 amino acids long. The V gene's germline CDR1 is SEHNR and CDR2 FQNEAQ (reference sequence). CDR3 in DNA: TGTGCCAGCAGCCCCCGACGGCAAGAGACCCAGTACTTC. It codes for CASSPRRQETQYF. Drawing the rest from reference TRBV7-9 and TRBJ2-5, the complete variable domain is DTGVSQNPRHKITKRGQNVTFRCDPISEHNRLYWYRQTLGQGPEFLTYFQNEAQLEKSRLLSDRFSAERPKGSFSTLEIQRTEQGDSAMYLCASSPRRQETQYFGPGTRLLVL.

This clonotype was counted many times. The V call is TRBV20-1, the J call TRBJ2-7; D not certain. From germline, CDR1 is DFQATT and CDR2 SNEGSKA (reference sequence). Trimming removed 3 bases from V and 3 bases from J, with 3 bases in between. The CDR3 totals 10 residues. For the CDR3, the DNA is TGCAGTGCTAGGGACTACGAGCAGTACTTC. This encodes CSARDYEQYF.

V gene TRBV2 combines with J gene TRBJ2-2, with no clear D. The V and J ends lost 5 bases and 3 bases respectively, with 7 bases between them. The germline V gene has CDR1 SNHLY and CDR2 FYNNEI. The CDR3 is made up of 13 amino acids. The CDR3 DNA reads as TGTGCCAGCAGTCAGGATTACACCGGGGAGCTGTTTTTT. This translates into CASSQDYTGELFF.

This clonotype was seen many times. The chain links TRBV2 to TRBJ2-5; possibly TRBD2 for D (5 bases). The germline V gene has CDR1 SNHLY and CDR2 FYNNEI. CDR3 length: 16 amino acids. V lost 5 bases and J 0 bases, leaving 16 bases between the germline ends. DNA of the CDR3: TGTGCCAGCAGTCTCGGACTCTTACCGTACCAAGAGACCCAGTACTTC. Translating it yields CASSLGLLPYQETQYF.

The table lists this clonotype with a count of one. This is likely a read error, given that the CDR3 carries no conserved phenylalanine or tryptophan at its end. CDR3 region: CASSFGDSYGYTL. The CDR3 nucleotides are TGTGCCAGCAGCTTTGGGGACAGCTATGGCTACACCTTA. The chain is built from TRBV5-6 and TRBJ1-2; 7 positions agree with TRBD1. This CDR3 is 13 amino acids long. V dropped 2 bases and J dropped 4; count of bases not matched to a gene: 2. Germline V lookup: CDR1 SGHDT, CDR2 YYEEEE.

This clonotype was detected ten times or more. V is TRBV28 and J is TRBJ1-3; tentatively, D is TRBD1 (5 bases). V dropped 2 bases and J dropped 0 bases, with 11 bases sitting between them. Germline V gene sequence: CDR1 MDHEN, CDR2 SYDVKM. The CDR3 totals 16 residues. The CDR3 is CASSLTGDSSGNTIYF. Written as DNA, the CDR3 is TGTGCCAGCAGTTTAACAGGTGATTCCTCTGGAAACACCATATATTTT.

This clonotype has a count of ten or more. The rearrangement uses TRBV6-5 and TRBJ2-7; D tentatively reads TRBD1 or TRBD2 (6 bases each). Germline loops: CDR1 MNHEY, CDR2 SVGAGI. This CDR3 comprises 14 residues. Trimming took off 9 bases at V and 4 bases at J, with 19 bases between the two ends. The DNA of the CDR3 is TGTGCCAGTACCCGGAGACAGGAGGGGTACGAGCAGTACTTC. It specifies CASTRRQEGYEQYF.